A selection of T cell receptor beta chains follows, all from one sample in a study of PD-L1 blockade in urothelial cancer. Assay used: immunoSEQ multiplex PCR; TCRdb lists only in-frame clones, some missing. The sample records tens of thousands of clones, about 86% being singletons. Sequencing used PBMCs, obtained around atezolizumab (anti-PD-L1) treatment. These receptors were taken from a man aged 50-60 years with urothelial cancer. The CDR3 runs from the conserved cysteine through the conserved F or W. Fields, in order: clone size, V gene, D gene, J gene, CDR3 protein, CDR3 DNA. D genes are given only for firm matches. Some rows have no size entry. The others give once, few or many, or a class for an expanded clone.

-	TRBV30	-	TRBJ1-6	CAWRRDSPLHF	TGTGCCTGGAGACGGGATTCACCCCTCCACTTT
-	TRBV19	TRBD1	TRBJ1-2	CASSIPGQGAMFLYGYTF	TGTGCCAGTAGTATCCCGGGACAGGGGGCCATGTTCCTCTATGGCTACACCTTC
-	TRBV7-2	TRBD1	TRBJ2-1	CASSLTGGAPTEQFF	TGTGCCAGCAGCTTGACAGGGGGCGCTCCCACTGAGCAGTTCTTC
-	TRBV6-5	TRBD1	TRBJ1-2	CASSVRQGSYGYTF	TGTGCCAGCAGTGTTCGACAGGGATCCTATGGCTACACCTTC
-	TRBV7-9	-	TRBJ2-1	CASSLGEVYNEQFF	TGTGCCAGCAGCTTAGGAGAGGTGTACAATGAGCAGTTCTTC
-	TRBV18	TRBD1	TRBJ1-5	CASSPSGGNQPQHF	TGTGCCAGCTCACCATCAGGGGGTAATCAGCCCCAGCATTTT
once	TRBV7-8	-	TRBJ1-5	CASSLLPRDQPQHF	TGTGCCAGCAGCTTACTACCCCGGGATCAGCCCCAGCATTTT
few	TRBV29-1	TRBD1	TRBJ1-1	CSVEGDRTKNTEAFF	TGCAGCGTTGAAGGGGACAGGACGAAGAACACTGAAGCTTTCTTT
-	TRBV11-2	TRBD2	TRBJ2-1	CASSLDAFRSGTYNEQFF	TGTGCCAGCAGCTTAGACGCATTTCGGAGCGGGACGTACAATGAGCAGTTCTTC
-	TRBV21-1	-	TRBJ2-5	CASSGLAGPRGEETQYF	TGTGCCAGCAGCGGACTAGCGGGGCCCCGCGGTGAGGAGACCCAGTACTTC
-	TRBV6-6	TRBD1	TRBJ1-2	CASSAIRQGGRNGYTF	TGTGCCAGCAGTGCCATAAGACAGGGGGGGAGAAACGGCTACACCTTC
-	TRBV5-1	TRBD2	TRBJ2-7	CASSLMAGGPRGEQYF	TGCGCCAGCAGCTTGATGGCGGGAGGGCCGAGAGGGGAGCAGTACTTC
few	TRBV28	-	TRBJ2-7	CASISYRVAYEQYF	TGTGCCAGCATATCGTACAGGGTGGCCTACGAGCAGTACTTC
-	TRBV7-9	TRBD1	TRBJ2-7	CASTLTDRGSYEQYF	TGTGCCAGCACCTTAACCGACAGGGGATCCTACGAGCAGTACTTC
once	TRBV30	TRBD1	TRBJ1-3	CAGGGRNSGNTIYF	TGTGCCGGAGGGGGCCGAAACTCTGGAAACACCATATATTTT
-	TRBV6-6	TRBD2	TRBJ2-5	CASRRGGGSETQYF	TGTGCCAGCAGAAGAGGCGGGGGGTCAGAGACCCAGTACTTC
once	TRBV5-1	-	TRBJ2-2	CASSLSNPRDSGELFF	TGCGCCAGCAGCCTATCCAATCCCCGGGACTCCGGGGAGCTGTTTTTT
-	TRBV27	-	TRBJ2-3	CASSPTARGGSTDTQYF	TGTGCCAGCAGTCCCACAGCCAGGGGTGGGTCCACAGATACGCAGTATTTT
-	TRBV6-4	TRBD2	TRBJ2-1	CASSESGGGYNEQFF	TGTGCCAGCAGTGAATCGGGAGGGGGCTACAATGAGCAGTTCTTC
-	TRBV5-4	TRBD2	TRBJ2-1	CASTPGTSAYNEQFF	TGTGCCAGCACCCCAGGGACTAGCGCTTACAATGAGCAGTTCTTC
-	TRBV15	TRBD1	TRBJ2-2	CATSPGGTGGAGELFF	TGTGCCACCAGCCCTGGGGGGACAGGGGGTGCCGGGGAGCTGTTTTTT
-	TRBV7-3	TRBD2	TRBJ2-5	CASSTGSGVETQYF	TGTGCCAGCAGCACTGGTAGCGGGGTGGAGACCCAGTACTTC